These T cell receptor beta chains were read from a single sample in a study of blood T cell repertoires in COVID-19. Assay: immunoSEQ multiplex PCR; the TCRdb copy retains only in-frame clones and omits some. This sample has over 450,000 clones, with 85% to 90% found just once. Specimen: peripheral blood. Receptors originate from a woman aged 45-65 years with COVID-19, enrolled during active disease. Each CDR3 is given with its conserved first and last residue. The D gene is left open where the match is weak. For some rows the clone size is stated as once, few or many, or as a class when expanded; others skip it.

CASSLTGTATEAFF TGTGCCAGCTCATTGACAGGGACGGCCACTGAAGCTTTCTTT - TRBJ1-1 TRBV18 TRBD1
CAGSEWLRGRQPQHF TGTGCCGGCAGTGAATGGCTCAGGGGGAGGCAGCCCCAGCATTTT - TRBJ1-5 TRBV6-1 TRBD1
CASSITGSEAFF TGTGCCAGCAGCATTACAGGGTCTGAAGCTTTCTTT - TRBJ1-1 TRBV21-1 -
CASSFSGQGNQPQHF TGTGCCAGCAGTTTCTCGGGACAGGGCAATCAGCCCCAGCATTTT - TRBJ1-5 TRBV28 TRBD1
CATSRAGIGRSNQPQHF TGTGCCACCAGCAGAGCCGGGATCGGACGGTCTAATCAGCCCCAGCATTTT - TRBJ1-5 TRBV15 -
CASSQEGAFNEKLFF TGTGCCAGCAGCCAAGAGGGCGCCTTTAATGAAAAACTGTTTTTT - TRBJ1-4 TRBV3-1/TRBV3-2 -
CASSLYRTASTDTQYF TGTGCCAGCAGCTTATATAGGACAGCCTCCACAGATACGCAGTATTTT - TRBJ2-3 TRBV7-3 -
CASSPKDSPTHNDYGYTF TGTGCCAGCTCACCGAAGGACAGCCCGACTCACAACGACTATGGCTACACCTTC once TRBJ1-2 TRBV18 -
CASSLGTGPLLEQYF TGTGCCAGCAGCTTGGGGACAGGGCCTCTACTCGAGCAGTACTTC - TRBJ2-7 TRBV5-4 TRBD1
CASSLASVTTYEQYF TGTGCCAGCAGCTTAGCTTCAGTTACAACCTACGAGCAGTACTTC - TRBJ2-7 TRBV7-9 -
CSVEGPNTEAFF TGCAGCGTTGAGGGGCCGAACACTGAAGCTTTCTTT - TRBJ1-1 TRBV29-1 -
CASWDWNTEAFF TGTGCCAGTTGGGACTGGAACACTGAAGCTTTCTTT once TRBJ1-1 TRBV19 -
CATRRLTNEKLFF TGTGCCACGAGGAGGTTGACTAATGAAAAACTGTTTTTT - TRBJ1-4 TRBV2 -